Listed here are 29 T cell receptor beta chains from one sample, sequenced in a study of blood T cell repertoires in COVID-19. Assay: immunoSEQ multiplex PCR; the TCRdb copy retains only in-frame clones and omits some. The sample lists over 100,000 clones; 86% were seen once. The source material was peripheral blood. The source of these receptors is a man aged 40-55 years with acute or convalescent COVID-19.

This clone was seen only a few times. The chain carries TRBV19 and TRBJ2-1; TRBD2 matches 9 bases. In germline, CDR1 is LNHDA, CDR2 SQIVND (reference sequence). The CDR3 loop spans 14 amino acids. J lost 9 bases, V lost 4 bases, and 7 bases had no gene match. The CDR3 sequence is CASSNSGRQIEQFF. The CDR3, as DNA: TGTGCCAGTAGTAATAGCGGGAGACAGATTGAGCAGTTCTTC.

This chain uses TRBV7-3 with TRBJ1-6; 8 positions match TRBD1. This CDR3 region has 15 residues. V trimming: 2 bases; J trimming: 10 bases; junction bases outside the gene matches: 7. The germline V gene has CDR1 SGHTA and CDR2 FQGTGA. This CDR3 reads CASSLLGQGMSPLHF. CDR3 nucleotide sequence: TGTGCCAGCAGCTTATTAGGACAGGGAATGTCACCCCTCCACTTT.

This sequence joins TRBV5-6 and TRBJ2-5; D is perhaps TRBD1 (5 bases). The CDR3 covers 13 residues. Trimming removed 2 bases from V and 2 bases from J, with 7 bases in between. In germline, CDR1 is SGHDT, CDR2 YYEEEE. The DNA for the CDR3 is TGTGCCAGCAGCTTTCAGGGTCAAGAGACCCAGTACTTC. Its translation is CASSFQGQETQYF.

The chain carries TRBV4-3 and TRBJ1-1; TRBD1 matches 7 bases. The CDR3 totals 18 residues. The V segment lost 5 bases and the J segment 4 bases; nucleotides outside the gene matches: 19. CDR1 is LGHNA, CDR2 YSLEER, per germline. The DNA for the CDR3 is TGCGCCAGCAGCGAGGGGGCGACAGGGCCCTGGGTTGGCACTGAAGCTTTCTTT. Translated: CASSEGATGPWVGTEAFF.

The chain carries TRBV7-2 and TRBJ1-2; TRBD1 agrees at 9 bases. The germline V gene encodes CDR1 SGHTA and CDR2 FQGNSA. The CDR3 loop spans 17 amino acids. Trimming cost V 0 bases and J 3 bases; bases outside gene matches: 8. The CDR3 DNA sequence: TGTGCCAGCAGCTTAGCGTATAGGGGACAGGGAGACTATGGCTACACCTTC. It codes for CASSLAYRGQGDYGYTF.

The V call is TRBV27, the J call TRBJ2-7; maybe TRBD1 (6 bases). This CDR3 region has 13 residues. CDR1 and CDR2 (germline): MNHEY, SMNVEV (reference sequence). V was trimmed by 6 bases and J by 7 bases, leaving 16 bases between them. The CDR3 region is CASSPSGQSEQYF. Here the CDR3 DNA reads TGTGCCAGCAGCCCCTCCGGACAGTCGGAGCAGTACTTC.

The chain carries TRBV11-3 and TRBJ2-1; the match to TRBD2 covers 10 bases. The CDR3 totals 15 residues. The J segment lost 4 bases and the V segment lost 5 bases, leaving 5 bases of the junction unmatched. The germline gives CDR1 SGHNT, CDR2 YENEEA. The chain's CDR3 is CASSISSGGYNEQFF. The CDR3 coding sequence is TGTGCCAGCAGCATCTCTAGCGGGGGTTACAATGAGCAGTTCTTC.

The chain joins TRBV9 to TRBJ1-6, with 7 bases matching TRBD1. This CDR3 has 15 amino acids. The V segment lost 3 bases and the J segment 7 bases; nucleotides outside the gene matches: 7. The germline V gene has CDR1 SGDLS and CDR2 YYNGEE. The CDR3 region has the DNA TGTGCCAGCAGCGAGACCGGGACAGAGAATTCACCCCTCCACTTT. It translates to CASSETGTENSPLHF.

The V call is TRBV6-5, the J call TRBJ1-1, with D possibly TRBD1 on 6 matching bases. V was cut by 11 bases and J by 5 bases, with 18 bases left in between. The CDR3 is 13 residues long. Looked up from germline, CDR1 is MNHEY and CDR2 is SVGAGI. CDR3 in amino acids: CAGGAGRRTEAFF. The CDR3 coding sequence is TGTGCCGGGGGGGCAGGTAGAAGGACTGAAGCTTTCTTT.

This rearrangement joins TRBV4-1 to TRBJ1-3; TRBD1 might be the D (6 bases). The germline V gene encodes CDR1 MGHRA and CDR2 YSYEKL. Trimming removed 4 bases from V and 2 bases from J, with 9 bases in between. The CDR3 extends over 14 amino acids. The CDR3 DNA reads as TGCGCCAGCAGCCTACAGGGACCTGGAAACACCATATATTTT. It translates to CASSLQGPGNTIYF.

The V gene is TRBV11-1, the J gene TRBJ1-1; TRBD1 aligns across 9 bases. The V gene end was trimmed by 6 bases and the J gene end by 4 bases; junction bases not matched to a gene: 6. Germline assignment: CDR1 SGHAT and CDR2 FQDESV (reference sequence). CDR3 length: 14 amino acids. Here the CDR3 DNA reads TGTGCCAGCAGGCTCCTGACAGGGGGCACTGAAGCTTTCTTT. Translated, it gives CASRLLTGGTEAFF.

The rearrangement uses TRBV7-2 and TRBJ2-1; 10 nucleotides line up with TRBD2. Trimming at V came to 3 bases and at J to 6 bases, leaving 5 bases not matched to a gene. CDR1 is SGHTA, CDR2 FQGNSA, per germline. This CDR3 is built from 15 residues. The CDR3 sequence is CASSLKSGGGNEQFF. Written as DNA, the CDR3 is TGTGCCAGCAGCTTGAAAAGCGGGGGGGGCAATGAGCAGTTCTTC.

This chain joins TRBV4-1 and TRBJ2-7, with no clear D. Per germline, CDR1 MGHRA and CDR2 YSYEKL. The CDR3 covers 14 residues. V lost 1 base and J lost 2, with 9 bases in between. This chain's CDR3 is CASSQGDSTYEQYF. The DNA of the CDR3 is TGCGCCAGCAGCCAAGGCGACTCCACCTACGAGCAGTACTTC.

The chain uses TRBV11-3 and TRBJ2-3; 10 nucleotides agree with TRBD2. The V and J ends lost 3 bases and 0 bases, in that order; junction bases with no gene match: 3. Germline CDR1 reads SGHNT; CDR2 reads YENEEA. The CDR3 has 16 residues. This CDR3 is CASSFKLAGSTDTQYF. The CDR3 coding sequence is TGTGCCAGCAGCTTCAAACTAGCGGGGAGCACAGATACGCAGTATTTT.

The rearrangement joins TRBV18 to TRBJ1-1; possible D gene TRBD1, 6 bases. This CDR3 has 15 residues. The V gene lost 3 bases and the J gene lost 3 bases, with 14 bases spanning the gap. Germline CDR1 reads KGHSH; CDR2 reads LQKENI. CDR3 in DNA: TGTGCCAGCTCACCCAGGACAGCCAGCTACACTGAAGCTTTCTTT. Translating it yields CASSPRTASYTEAFF.

This clone was counted only a few times. The genes are TRBV5-4 and TRBJ2-1, with 7 bases matching TRBD1. J was trimmed by 6 bases and V by 4 bases; bases with no gene match: 10. The CDR3 consists of 15 residues. The germline CDR1 and CDR2 sequences are SGHNT and YYREEE (reference sequence). The CDR3 DNA reads TGTGCCAGCAGCCGTGAGACAGGGCGGCGCAATGAGCAGTTCTTC. It encodes CASSRETGRRNEQFF.

This clone was seen only once. The CDR3 DNA reads as TGTGCCAGCAGCGTGGGGGACAGGTGGTCCTACGAGCAGTACTTC. This translates into CASSVGDRWSYEQYF. This rearrangement joins TRBV9 to TRBJ2-7; 8 nucleotides agree with TRBD1. Trimming cost V 2 bases and J 1 base; bases outside gene matches: 5. Per germline, CDR1 SGDLS and CDR2 YYNGEE. The CDR3 is made up of 15 amino acids.

The chain is built from TRBV29-1 and TRBJ2-1, with TRBD2 identical over 10 bases. Germline V gene lookup returns CDR1 SQVTM and CDR2 ANQGSEA. V was pared by 7 bases and J by 8 bases, with 26 bases of the junction left unmatched. This CDR3 has 19 residues. The CDR3 spells CSAGRAGTRSGRAGDEQFF. The CDR3 DNA sequence: TGCAGCGCCGGTAGGGCCGGGACAAGGAGCGGGAGGGCCGGAGATGAGCAGTTCTTC.

The rearrangement joins TRBV10-2 to TRBJ2-1; D call uncertain. CDR1 is WSHSY, CDR2 SAAADI, per germline. Trimming removed 10 bases at V and 1 base at J, with 14 bases between. This CDR3 has 14 amino acids. CDR3 loop: CATINSISYNEQFF. The CDR3 bases are TGCGCCACCATTAACAGCATATCCTACAATGAGCAGTTCTTC.

The gene calls are TRBV10-3 and TRBJ2-7; TRBD2 matches 7 bases. V lost 5 bases to trimming and J lost 2 bases; unmatched junction nucleotides: 9. Germline lookup yields CDR1 ENHRY and CDR2 SYGVKD. The CDR3 is 15 amino acids. The CDR3 DNA reads as TGTGCCATCAGTTCCGGGACCCGGGAGGCCTACGAGCAGTACTTC. Amino acids: CAISSGTREAYEQYF.

The J gene is TRBJ1-2, the V gene TRBV5-8, with D possibly being TRBD1 (6 bases). The germline gives CDR1 SGHTS, CDR2 YDEGEE. The CDR3 spans 14 residues. The V and J ends lost 4 bases and 2 bases respectively, with 12 bases between them. The CDR3 DNA follows: TGTGCCAGCAGCCGTTCTGGGACAAACTATGGCTACACCTTC. Encoded protein: CASSRSGTNYGYTF.

This clone has only one observation. The genes are TRBV5-1 and TRBJ1-2, with D tentatively TRBD1 (6 bases). Germline V gene sequence: CDR1 SGHRS, CDR2 YFSETQ. V lost 4 bases to trimming and J lost 0 bases, with 10 bases between them. The CDR3 totals 14 residues. CDR3 amino acids: CASSAWDTNYGYTF. The DNA of the CDR3 is TGCGCCAGCAGCGCTTGGGACACTAACTATGGCTACACCTTC.

This clone is a singleton in its sample. The V call is TRBV11-2, the J call TRBJ2-7; 8 nucleotides match TRBD1. The J segment lost 5 bases and the V segment lost 6 bases, leaving 9 bases of the junction unmatched. The germline V gene encodes CDR1 SGHAT and CDR2 FQNNGV. The length of the CDR3 is 14 residues. CDR3 nucleotide sequence: TGTGCCAGCAGAACCGGACAGGGTAGGAACGAGCAGTACTTC. It codes for CASRTGQGRNEQYF.

The chain uses TRBV7-9 and TRBJ1-2, with 10 bases fitting TRBD1. The CDR3 length is 16 residues. Trimming cost V 3 bases and J 2 bases; bases outside gene matches: 6. CDR1 and CDR2 from the germline V gene are SEHNR and FQNEAQ (reference sequence). The CDR3 DNA reads as TGTGCCAGCAGCTTGTACCGGGACAGGGGAAACTATGGCTACACCTTC. Translating gives CASSLYRDRGNYGYTF.

The chain couples TRBV4-3 to TRBJ1-4, with D possibly being TRBD1 (6 bases). This CDR3 spans 15 amino acids. Germline loops: CDR1 LGHNA, CDR2 YSLEER. The ends were cut back, 0 bases at V and 8 bases at J, with 13 bases in the middle. The CDR3 here is CASSQDSARGEKLFF. In DNA form, the CDR3 reads TGCGCCAGCAGCCAAGATTCGGCCAGGGGAGAAAAACTGTTTTTT.

V is TRBV4-1 and J is TRBJ1-2; D not resolved. Trimming pared 0 bases from V and 4 bases from J, leaving 12 bases between. From germline, CDR1 is MGHRA and CDR2 YSYEKL. This CDR3 is 15 amino acids long. The CDR3 DNA follows: TGCGCCAGCAGCCAAGATCTGGCACAGAGCTATGGCTACACCTTC. Protein product: CASSQDLAQSYGYTF.

CDR3 in DNA: TGTGCTAGTGGTTTGCAACAGTTTGGAAACACCATATATTTT. This encodes CASGLQQFGNTIYF. V usage is TRBV12-5 and J usage is TRBJ1-3; no definite D call. Germline V CDR1 and CDR2: LGHNT, FRNRAP. The ends were cut back, 2 bases at V and 3 bases at J, with 8 bases in the middle. The CDR3 loop spans 14 amino acids.

The rearrangement links TRBV5-6 to TRBJ1-2, with 8 nucleotides matching TRBD1. V gave up 6 bases and J gave up 6 bases; unmatched junction bases: 7. The germline CDR1 and CDR2 sequences are SGHDT and YYEEEE. The CDR3 consists of 13 residues. The CDR3 protein is CASNHQGANGYTF. For the CDR3, the DNA is TGTGCCAGCAACCATCAGGGGGCGAATGGCTACACCTTC. Full variable domain (missing parts from reference TRBV5-6 and TRBJ1-2): DAGVTQSPTHLIKTRGQQVTLRCSPKSGHDTVSWYQQALGQGPQFIFQYYEEEERQRGNFPDRFSGHQFPNYSSELNVNALLLGDSALYLCASNHQGANGYTFGSGTRLTVV.

This sequence joins TRBV9 and TRBJ2-5, with 9 nucleotides matching TRBD2. The germline V gene encodes CDR1 SGDLS and CDR2 YYNGEE. The length of the CDR3 is 15 residues. V trimming: 0 bases; J trimming: 3 bases; junction bases outside the gene matches: 3. As DNA, the CDR3 is TGTGCCAGCAGCGTAGATATAGCGGGGGAAGAGACCCAGTACTTC. Translating it yields CASSVDIAGEETQYF.